This T cell receptor (beta chain) was obtained from a study of OX40 agonist ivuxolimab in advanced cancers. A note on the overall study: The costimulatory receptor OX40 (CD134) was targeted by ivuxolimab, a fully human IgG2 agonistic monoclonal antibody. Partial responses occurred in three dose-escalation patients: two with cutaneous melanoma and one with hepatocellular carcinoma. Intravenous ivuxolimab was administered to patients every 2 weeks at six dose levels: 0.01, 0.1, 0.3, 1.5, 3 and 10 mg/kg. The paper describes the monotherapy dose-escalation part (N of about 50 patients) of the phase I trial of ivuxolimab. Patients were allowed to have had prior anti-PD-1, anti-PD-L1 or anti-CTLA-4 therapy, and more than 30% of the dose-escalation patients had previously received checkpoint inhibitors. The purpose of peripheral TCRbeta sequencing was to test whether ivuxolimab changed TCR sequence diversity and led to clonal T-cell expansion. Among the roughly 50 dose-escalation patients, around 19 had hepatocellular carcinoma, some 15 melanoma, 9 renal cell carcinoma and 9 head and neck cancer. The dose-escalation cohort was 82.7% male with a mean age of about 60 years, ranging from about 20 to 80. Beyond this particular receptor, the publication reports: Low levels of normalized T-cell clonal expansion were also shown by some nonresponding patients. At doses of 0.1 to 3.0 mg/kg, clonal expansion of both CD4+ and CD8+ T cells in blood was seen between baseline and week 6. After ivuxolimab, CD8+ T cells had more expanded clones than CD4+ T cells on average. In the 0.1-3.0 mg/kg groups, partial responders were among the patients with the lowest normalized peripheral clonal expansion, particularly in CD8+ T cells. Antigen specificity was not determined for the clonally expanded peripheral T cells.

Reading from cysteine to phenylalanine, the CDR3 counts 15 amino acids. Of all the DNA, just the CDR3 is kept, 45 bases in frame from base 1. After removal of 7 bases from V and 1 base from J, the junction retains 7 bases not matched to a gene. CDR1 is given as LNHDA and CDR2 as SQIVND, both from the germline V gene (reference sequence). The trial excluded patients who had a history of autoimmune disease or were on systemic immunosuppression. Peripheral blood for TCR sequencing was collected from all dose cohorts at baseline, on cycle 4 day 1, and on cycle 7 day 1. The samples were taken from a phase I, first-in-human, multicenter, open-label dose-escalation trial of ivuxolimab. The trial enrolled adults with locally advanced or metastatic head and neck squamous cell, hepatocellular, melanoma or renal cell carcinoma. Before TCR sequencing, CD4+ and CD8+ T cells were separately sorted from peripheral blood.

For sequencing of the TCRbeta CDR3 region, genomic DNA was extracted from the sorted cells. The immunoSEQ Assay was used to sequence the TCRbeta CDR3 regions. In TCRdb, the immuneACCESS table is reduced to in-frame sequences with V and J assigned. These tables do not hold every clone; where another copy was compared, an unresolved V gene accounts for under half, and the others remain unexplained. The sample contains around 40,000 clones, around 80% of them found a single time. 5% to 5.5% of the sample belongs to the ten largest clones. As for this clone: Its antigen is not yet known. Base qualities are missing; no much larger clone stands one base away.

Sequenced here: CD4+ or CD8+ T cells sorted from blood, sampled in a trial of the OX40 agonist ivuxolimab. The chain is made from TRBV19 and TRBJ2-7; 10 junctional bases match TRBD2. The source of this sequence is an adult with an advanced solid tumor such as melanoma, head and neck, liver or kidney cancer. The DNA sequence is TGTGCCAGTACTTTAGCGGGAGGAGGATCCTACGAGCAGTACTTC. It codes for CASTLAGGGSYEQYF.